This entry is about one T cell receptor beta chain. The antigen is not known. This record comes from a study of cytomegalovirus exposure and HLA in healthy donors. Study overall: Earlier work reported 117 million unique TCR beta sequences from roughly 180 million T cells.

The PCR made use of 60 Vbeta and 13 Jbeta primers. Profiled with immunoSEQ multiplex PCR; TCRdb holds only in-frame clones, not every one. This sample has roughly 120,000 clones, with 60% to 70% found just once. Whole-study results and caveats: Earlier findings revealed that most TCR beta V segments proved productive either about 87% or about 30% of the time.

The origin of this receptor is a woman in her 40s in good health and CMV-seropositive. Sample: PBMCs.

CDR3 region: CASSYPAGGYNEQFF. The DNA for the CDR3 is TGTGCCAGCAGTTACCCAGCGGGGGGTTACAATGAGCAGTTCTTC. The chain recombines TRBV6-5 with TRBJ2-1; 9 bases map to TRBD2. The CDR3 is 15 amino acids. V lost 2 bases and J lost 4; bases outside the gene matches: 3. Germline V gives CDR1 MNHEY, CDR2 SVGAGI.